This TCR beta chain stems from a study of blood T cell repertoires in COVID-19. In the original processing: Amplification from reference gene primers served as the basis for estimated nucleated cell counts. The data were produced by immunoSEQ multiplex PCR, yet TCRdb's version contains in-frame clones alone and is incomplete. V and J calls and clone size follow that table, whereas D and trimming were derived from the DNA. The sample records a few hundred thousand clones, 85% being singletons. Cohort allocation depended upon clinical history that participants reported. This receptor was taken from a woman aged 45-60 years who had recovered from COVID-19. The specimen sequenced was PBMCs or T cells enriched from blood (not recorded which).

CDR3 in DNA: TGTGCCAGCAGTTTGGCGCGGGGTCTCCATCAGCCCCAGCATTTT. It is translated as CASSLARGLHQPQHF. The V gene is TRBV28, the J gene TRBJ1-5, with D unresolved. V lost 3 bases and J 5 bases, leaving 14 bases between the germline ends. Germline CDR1 and CDR2: MDHEN and SYDVKM. The CDR3 has 15 amino acids.